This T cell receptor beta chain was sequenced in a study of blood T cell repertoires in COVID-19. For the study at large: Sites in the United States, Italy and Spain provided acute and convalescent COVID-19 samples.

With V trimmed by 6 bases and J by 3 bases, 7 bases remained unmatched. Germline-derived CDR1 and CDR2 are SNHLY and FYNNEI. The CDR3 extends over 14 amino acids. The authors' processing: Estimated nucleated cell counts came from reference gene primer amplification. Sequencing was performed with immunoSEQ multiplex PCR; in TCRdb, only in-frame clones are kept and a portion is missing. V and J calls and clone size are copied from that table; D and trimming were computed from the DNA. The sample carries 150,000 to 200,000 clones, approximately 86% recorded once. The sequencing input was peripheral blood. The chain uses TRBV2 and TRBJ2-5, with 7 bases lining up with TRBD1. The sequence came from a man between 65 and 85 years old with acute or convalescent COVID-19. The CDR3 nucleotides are TGTGCCAGCAGCGCCGACAGGGCAGAAGAGACCCAGTACTTC. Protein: CASSADRAEETQYF.